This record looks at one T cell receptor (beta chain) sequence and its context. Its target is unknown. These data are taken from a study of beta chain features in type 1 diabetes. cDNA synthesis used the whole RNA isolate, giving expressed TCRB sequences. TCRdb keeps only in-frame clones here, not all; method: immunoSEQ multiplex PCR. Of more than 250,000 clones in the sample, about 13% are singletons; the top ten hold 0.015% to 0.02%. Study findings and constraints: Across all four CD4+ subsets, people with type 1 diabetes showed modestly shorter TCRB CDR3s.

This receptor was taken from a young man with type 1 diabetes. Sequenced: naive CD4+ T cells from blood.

The CDR3 DNA reads as TGTGCCAGCAGCCGCGGACTTAACAATGAGCAGTTCTTC. It encodes CASSRGLNNEQFF. The chain recombines TRBV7-3 with TRBJ2-1, with TRBD2 as a possible D gene (5 bases). The CDR3 loop spans 13 amino acids. Germline V CDR1 and CDR2: SGHTA, FQGTGA. V gave up 5 bases and J gave up 5 bases, with 10 bases separating them.